The clone carrying this T cell receptor (beta chain) was seen only once. Its specificity is not known. The data derive from a study of cytomegalovirus exposure and HLA in healthy donors. Overall study findings and caveats: Later analysis found that TCR beta chains associated with HLA were more clonally expanded than other, equally common chains. Accurate prediction of HLA-A and HLA-B alleles (for most subjects) was reportedly achieved from TCR beta sequences.

PCR employed 60 Vbeta and 13 Jbeta primers. Generated by immunoSEQ multiplex PCR, the TCRdb table keeps only in-frame clones and is missing some. In the table there are 150,000 to 250,000 clones, 82% of which are singletons. Sequences were obtained from PBMCs. The TCR comes from a woman aged 45-65 years in good health and CMV-seropositive.

The CDR3 sequence is CASSLGPHTDTQYF. The CDR3 coding sequence is TGTGCCAGCAGCTTGGGCCCACACACAGATACGCAGTATTTT. V and J are TRBV5-5 and TRBJ2-3; no definite D call. This CDR3 spans 14 amino acids. CDR1 and CDR2 from the germline V gene are SGHKS and YYEKEE (reference sequence). V was cut by 0 bases and J by 2 bases, with 7 bases left in between.